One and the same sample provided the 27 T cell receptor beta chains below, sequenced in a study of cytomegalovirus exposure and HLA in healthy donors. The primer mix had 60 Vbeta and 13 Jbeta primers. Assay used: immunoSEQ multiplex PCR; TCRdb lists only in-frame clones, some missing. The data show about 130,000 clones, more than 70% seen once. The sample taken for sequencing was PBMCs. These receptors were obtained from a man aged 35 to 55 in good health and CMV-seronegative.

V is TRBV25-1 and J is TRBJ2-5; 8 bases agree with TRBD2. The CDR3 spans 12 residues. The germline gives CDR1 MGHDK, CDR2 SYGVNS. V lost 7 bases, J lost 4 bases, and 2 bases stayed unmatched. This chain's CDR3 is CASTGGRETQYF. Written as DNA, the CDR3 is TGTGCCAGCACGGGAGGGCGAGAGACCCAGTACTTC. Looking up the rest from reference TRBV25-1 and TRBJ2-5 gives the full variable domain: EADIYQTPRYLVIGTGKKITLECSQTMGHDKMYWYQQDPGMELHLIHYSYGVNSTEKGDLSSESTVSRIRTEHFPLTLESARPSHTSQYLCASTGGRETQYFGPGTRLLVL.

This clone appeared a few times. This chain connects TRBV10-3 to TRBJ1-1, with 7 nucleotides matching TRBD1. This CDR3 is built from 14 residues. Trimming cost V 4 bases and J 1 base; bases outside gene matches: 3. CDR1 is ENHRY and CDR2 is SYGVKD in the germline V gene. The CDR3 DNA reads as TGTGCCATCAGTGCAGACAGGGAGAACACTGAAGCTTTCTTT. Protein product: CAISADRENTEAFF.

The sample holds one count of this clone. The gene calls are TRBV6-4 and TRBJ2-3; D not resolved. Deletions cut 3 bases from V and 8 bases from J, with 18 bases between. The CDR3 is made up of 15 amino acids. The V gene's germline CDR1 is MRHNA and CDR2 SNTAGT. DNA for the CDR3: TGTGCCAGCAGTGATAGAGTACAGCCATATTCTACGCAGTATTTT. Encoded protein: CASSDRVQPYSTQYF.

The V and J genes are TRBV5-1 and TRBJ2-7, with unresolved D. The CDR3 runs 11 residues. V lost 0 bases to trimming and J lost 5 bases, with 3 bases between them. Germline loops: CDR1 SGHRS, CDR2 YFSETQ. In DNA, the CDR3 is TGCGCCAGCAGCTTGGCCAACGAGCAGTACTTC. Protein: CASSLANEQYF. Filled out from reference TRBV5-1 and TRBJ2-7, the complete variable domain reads KAGVTQTPRYLIKTRGQQVTLSCSPISGHRSVSWYQQTPGQGLQFLFEYFSETQRNKGNFPGRFSGRQFSNSRSEMNVSTLELGDSALYLCASSLANEQYFGPGTRLTVT.

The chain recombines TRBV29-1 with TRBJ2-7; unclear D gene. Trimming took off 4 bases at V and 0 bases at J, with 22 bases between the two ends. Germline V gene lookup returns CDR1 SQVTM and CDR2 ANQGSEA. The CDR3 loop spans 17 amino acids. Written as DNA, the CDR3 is TGCAGCGTTGGCCGGTCCAAGGATGGGCCCAGCTCCTACGAGCAGTACTTC. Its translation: CSVGRSKDGPSSYEQYF.

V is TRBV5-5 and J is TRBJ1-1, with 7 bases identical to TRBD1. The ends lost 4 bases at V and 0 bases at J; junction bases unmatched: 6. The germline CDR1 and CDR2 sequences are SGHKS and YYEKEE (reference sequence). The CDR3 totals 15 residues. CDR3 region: CASSPDGTVNTEAFF. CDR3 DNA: TGTGCCAGCAGCCCGGATGGGACAGTGAACACTGAAGCTTTCTTT.

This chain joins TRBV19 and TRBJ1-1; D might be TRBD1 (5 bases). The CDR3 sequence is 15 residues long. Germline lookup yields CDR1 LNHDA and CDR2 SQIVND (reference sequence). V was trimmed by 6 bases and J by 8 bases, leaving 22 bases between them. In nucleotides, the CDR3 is TGTGCCAGTAGAGATACCGGGACGGGGGTAAGGGAAGCTTTCTTT. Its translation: CASRDTGTGVREAFF.

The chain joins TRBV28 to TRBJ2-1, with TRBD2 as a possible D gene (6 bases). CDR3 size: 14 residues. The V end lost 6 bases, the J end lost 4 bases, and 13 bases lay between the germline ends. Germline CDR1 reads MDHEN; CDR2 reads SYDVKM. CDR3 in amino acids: CASSAGRPYNEQFF. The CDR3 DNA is TGTGCCAGCAGCGCAGGGAGGCCTTACAATGAGCAGTTCTTC.

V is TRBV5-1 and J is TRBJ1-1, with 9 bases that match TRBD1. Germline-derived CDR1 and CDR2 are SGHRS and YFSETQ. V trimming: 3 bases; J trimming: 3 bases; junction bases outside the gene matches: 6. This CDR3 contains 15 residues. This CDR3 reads CASSSLGQGYTEAFF. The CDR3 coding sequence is TGCGCCAGCAGCTCCTTGGGACAGGGTTACACTGAAGCTTTCTTT.

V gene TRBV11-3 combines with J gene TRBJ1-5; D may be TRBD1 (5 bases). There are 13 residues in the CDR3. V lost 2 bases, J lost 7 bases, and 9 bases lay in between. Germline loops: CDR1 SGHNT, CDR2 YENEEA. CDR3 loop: CASSLQGGQPQHF. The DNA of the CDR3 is TGTGCCAGCAGCTTACAGGGAGGGCAGCCCCAGCATTTT. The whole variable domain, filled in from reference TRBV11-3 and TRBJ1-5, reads EAGVVQSPRYKIIEKKQPVAFWCNPISGHNTLYWYLQNLGQGPELLIRYENEEAVDDSQLPKDRFSAERLKGVDSTLKIQPAELGDSAVYLCASSLQGGQPQHFGDGTRLSIL.

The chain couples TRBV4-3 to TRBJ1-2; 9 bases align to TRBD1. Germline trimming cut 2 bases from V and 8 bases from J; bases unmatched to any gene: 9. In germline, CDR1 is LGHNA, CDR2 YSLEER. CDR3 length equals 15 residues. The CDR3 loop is CASSQSQGQGGGYTF. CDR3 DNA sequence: TGCGCCAGCAGCCAAAGCCAGGGACAGGGAGGCGGCTACACCTTC.

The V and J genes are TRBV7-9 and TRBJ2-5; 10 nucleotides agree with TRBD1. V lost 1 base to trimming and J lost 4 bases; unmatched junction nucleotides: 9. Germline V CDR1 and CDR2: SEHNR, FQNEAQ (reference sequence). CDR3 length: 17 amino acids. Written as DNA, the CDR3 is TGTGCCAGCAGCTTAGGGTTCAGACAGGGGGCGGGAGAGACCCAGTACTTC. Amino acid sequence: CASSLGFRQGAGETQYF. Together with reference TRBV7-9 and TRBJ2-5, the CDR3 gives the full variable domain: DTGVSQNPRHKITKRGQNVTFRCDPISEHNRLYWYRQTLGQGPEFLTYFQNEAQLEKSRLLSDRFSAERPKGSFSTLEIQRTEQGDSAMYLCASSLGFRQGAGETQYFGPGTRLLVL.

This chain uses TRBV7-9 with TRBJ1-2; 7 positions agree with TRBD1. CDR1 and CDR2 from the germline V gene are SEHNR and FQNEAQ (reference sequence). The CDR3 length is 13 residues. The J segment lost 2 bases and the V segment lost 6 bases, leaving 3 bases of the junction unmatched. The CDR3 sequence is CASRPTGNYGYTF. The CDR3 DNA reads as TGTGCCAGCAGGCCGACAGGGAACTATGGCTACACCTTC.

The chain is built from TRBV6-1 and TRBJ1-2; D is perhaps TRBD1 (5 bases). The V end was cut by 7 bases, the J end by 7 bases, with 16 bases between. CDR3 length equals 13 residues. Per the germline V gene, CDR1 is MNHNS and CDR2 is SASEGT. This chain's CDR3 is CASTLDQGGGYTF. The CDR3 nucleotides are TGTGCCAGCACCCTGGACCAGGGTGGTGGCTACACCTTC.

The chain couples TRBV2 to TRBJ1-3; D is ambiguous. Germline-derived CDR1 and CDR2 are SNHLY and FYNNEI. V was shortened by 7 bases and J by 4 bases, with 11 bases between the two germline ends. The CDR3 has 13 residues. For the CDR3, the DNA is TGTGCCAGCATTCGCCGGGAAGGAAACACCATATATTTT. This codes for CASIRREGNTIYF.

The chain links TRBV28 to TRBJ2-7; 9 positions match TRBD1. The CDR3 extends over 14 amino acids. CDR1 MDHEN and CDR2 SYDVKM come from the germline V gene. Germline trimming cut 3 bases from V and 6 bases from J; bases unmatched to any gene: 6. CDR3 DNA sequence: TGTGCCAGCAGTTTGGGGGACAGGGCGGGCGAGCAGTACTTC. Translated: CASSLGDRAGEQYF.

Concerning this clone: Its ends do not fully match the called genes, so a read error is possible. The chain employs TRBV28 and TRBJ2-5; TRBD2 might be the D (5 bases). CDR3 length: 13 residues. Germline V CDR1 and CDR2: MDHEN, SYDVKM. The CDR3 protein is CTSSSAGRETQYF. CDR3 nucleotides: TGTACCAGCAGTTCTGCGGGTCGAGAGACCCAGTACTTC.

Here the CDR3 DNA reads TGTGCCAGCAGTGAGGAGGGACTGTACAATGAGCAGTTCTTC. It encodes CASSEEGLYNEQFF. This chain links TRBV2 with TRBJ2-1; D might be TRBD2 (6 bases). This CDR3 has 14 amino acids. The V and J ends lost 3 bases and 4 bases respectively, with 10 bases between them. The germline gives CDR1 SNHLY, CDR2 FYNNEI.

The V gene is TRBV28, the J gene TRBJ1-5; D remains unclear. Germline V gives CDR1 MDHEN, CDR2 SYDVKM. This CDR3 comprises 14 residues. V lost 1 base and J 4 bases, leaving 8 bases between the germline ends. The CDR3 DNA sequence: TGTGCCAGCAGTTTATTGATTACAAATCAGCCCCAGCATTTT. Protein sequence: CASSLLITNQPQHF. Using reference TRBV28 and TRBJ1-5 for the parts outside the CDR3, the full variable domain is DVKVTQSSRYLVKRTGEKVFLECVQDMDHENMFWYRQDPGLGLRLIYFSYDVKMKEKGDIPEGYSVSREKKERFSLILESASTNQTSMYLCASSLLITNQPQHFGDGTRLSIL.

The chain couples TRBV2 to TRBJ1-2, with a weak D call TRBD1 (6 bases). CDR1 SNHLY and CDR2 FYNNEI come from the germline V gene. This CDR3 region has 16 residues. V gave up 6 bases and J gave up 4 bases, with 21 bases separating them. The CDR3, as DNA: TGTGCCAGCAGGCCAGCTACAGGGAGCCAGGGCTATGGCTACACCTTC. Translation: CASRPATGSQGYGYTF.

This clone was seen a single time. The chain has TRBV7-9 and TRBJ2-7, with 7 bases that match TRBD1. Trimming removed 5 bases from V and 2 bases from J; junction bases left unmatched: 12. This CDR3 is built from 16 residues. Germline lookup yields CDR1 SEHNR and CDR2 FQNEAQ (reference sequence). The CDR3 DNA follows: TGTGCCAGCAGCCGCCTCCGGGACAGCGCGACCTACGAGCAGTACTTC. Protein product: CASSRLRDSATYEQYF. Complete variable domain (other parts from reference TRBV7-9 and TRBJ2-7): DTGVSQNPRHKITKRGQNVTFRCDPISEHNRLYWYRQTLGQGPEFLTYFQNEAQLEKSRLLSDRFSAERPKGSFSTLEIQRTEQGDSAMYLCASSRLRDSATYEQYFGPGTRLTVT.

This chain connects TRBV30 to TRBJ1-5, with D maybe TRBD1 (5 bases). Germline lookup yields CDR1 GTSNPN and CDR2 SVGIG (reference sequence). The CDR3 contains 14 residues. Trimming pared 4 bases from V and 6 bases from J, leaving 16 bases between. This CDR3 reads CAWNPGTLSQPQHF. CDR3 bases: TGTGCCTGGAATCCCGGGACTCTTAGTCAGCCCCAGCATTTT.

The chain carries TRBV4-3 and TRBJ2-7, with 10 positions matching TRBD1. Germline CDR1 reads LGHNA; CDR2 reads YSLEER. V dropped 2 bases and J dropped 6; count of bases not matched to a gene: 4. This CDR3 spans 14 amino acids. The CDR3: CASSQQRTGGEQYF. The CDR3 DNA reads TGCGCCAGCAGCCAACAAAGGACAGGGGGCGAGCAGTACTTC.

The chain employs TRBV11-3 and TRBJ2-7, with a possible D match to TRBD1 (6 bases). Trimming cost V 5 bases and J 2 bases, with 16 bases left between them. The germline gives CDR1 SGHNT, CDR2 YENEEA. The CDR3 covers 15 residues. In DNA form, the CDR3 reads TGTGCCAGCAGCCCGATTCCCGGGACAACCTACGAGCAGTACTTC. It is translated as CASSPIPGTTYEQYF.

This chain's CDR3 is CATGFKEEIGKLFF. CDR3 bases: TGTGCCACCGGATTCAAAGAGGAGATCGGGAAACTGTTTTTT. The J gene is TRBJ1-4, the V gene TRBV6-5; no firm D call. V was shortened by 10 bases and J by 11 bases, with 23 bases between the two germline ends. CDR1 MNHEY and CDR2 SVGAGI come from the germline V gene. The CDR3 runs to 14 residues.

The CDR3 DNA reads TGTGCCAGCAGTATGACAGGGAGGGCCAAAAACATTCAGTACTTC. Residues: CASSMTGRAKNIQYF. The chain uses TRBV6-5 and TRBJ2-4; possibly TRBD1 for D (7 bases). The CDR3 loop spans 15 amino acids. The ends were cut back, 5 bases at V and 1 base at J, with 12 bases in the middle. Germline V lookup: CDR1 MNHEY, CDR2 SVGAGI.

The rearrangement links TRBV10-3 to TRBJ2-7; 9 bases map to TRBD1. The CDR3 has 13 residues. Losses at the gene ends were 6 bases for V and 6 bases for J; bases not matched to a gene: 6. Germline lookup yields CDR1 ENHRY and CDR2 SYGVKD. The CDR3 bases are TGTGCCATCAGCGGACAGGGGCGGTCCGAGCAGTACTTC. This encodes CAISGQGRSEQYF.